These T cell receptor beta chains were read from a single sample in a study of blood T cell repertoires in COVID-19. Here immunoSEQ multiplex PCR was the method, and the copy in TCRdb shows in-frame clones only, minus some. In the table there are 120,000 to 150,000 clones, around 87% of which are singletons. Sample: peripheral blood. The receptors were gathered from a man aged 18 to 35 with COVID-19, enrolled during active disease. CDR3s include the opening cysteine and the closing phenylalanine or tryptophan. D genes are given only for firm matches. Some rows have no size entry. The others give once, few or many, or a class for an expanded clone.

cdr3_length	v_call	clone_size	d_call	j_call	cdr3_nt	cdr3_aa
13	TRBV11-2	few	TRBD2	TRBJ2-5	TGTGCCAGCAGCCCGGGGACTACAGAGACCCAGTACTTC	CASSPGTTETQYF
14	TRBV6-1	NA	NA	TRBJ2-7	TGTGCCAGCAGTGAAAACCGACTGCCCAACGAGCAGTACTTC	CASSENRLPNEQYF
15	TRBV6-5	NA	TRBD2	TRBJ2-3	TGTGCCAGCACCAAGCGGGGGTTCCCCACAGATACGCAGTATTTT	CASTKRGFPTDTQYF
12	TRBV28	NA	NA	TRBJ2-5	TGTGCCAGCAGTTCGTTTCTGGAGACCCAGTACTTC	CASSSFLETQYF
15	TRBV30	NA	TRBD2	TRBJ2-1	TGTGCCTGGAGGCCCGTACTAGCGCAGTGGAATGAGCAGTTCTTC	CAWRPVLAQWNEQFF
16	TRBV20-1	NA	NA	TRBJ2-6	TGCAGTGCTAGTGTGGGGCCTTCCTCTGGGGCCAACGTCCTGACTTTC	CSASVGPSSGANVLTF
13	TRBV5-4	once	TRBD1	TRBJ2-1	TGTGCCAGCAGCTTGGACAGGGGCAATGAGCAGTTCTTC	CASSLDRGNEQFF
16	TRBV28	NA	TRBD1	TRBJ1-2	TGTGCCAGCAGTTTATACTCGACAGGGGCTTTGTATGGCTACACCTTC	CASSLYSTGALYGYTF
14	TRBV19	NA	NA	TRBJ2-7	TGTGCCAGTAGTATTGGCCCAGGCTCCTACGAGCAGTACTTC	CASSIGPGSYEQYF
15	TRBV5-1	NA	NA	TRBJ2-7	TGCGCCAGCAGCGGGCGAACGCCCCGGCAGGGCGAGCAGTACTTC	CASSGRTPRQGEQYF
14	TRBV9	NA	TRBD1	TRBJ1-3	TGTGCCAGCAGCCTGACAGGGGGGAAAAACACCATATATTTT	CASSLTGGKNTIYF
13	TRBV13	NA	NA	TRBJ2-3	TGTGCCAGCTCCGTCGGTAGCACAGATACGCAGTATTTT	CASSVGSTDTQYF
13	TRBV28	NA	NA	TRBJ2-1	TGTGCCTCAGCGGTGGGCTCCTACAATGAGCAGTTCTTC	CASAVGSYNEQFF
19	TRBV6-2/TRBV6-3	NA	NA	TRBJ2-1	TGTGCCAGCAGTTTAGGTAGGAGGGACTTCCCGAGCTCCTACAATGAGCAGTTCTTC	CASSLGRRDFPSSYNEQFF
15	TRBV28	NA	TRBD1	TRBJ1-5	TGTGCCAGCACCGAAGGGGACAGGGGAAATCAGCCCCAGCATTTT	CASTEGDRGNQPQHF
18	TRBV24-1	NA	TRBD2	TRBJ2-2	TGTGCCACCAGTAAACGGAGGACTAGCGGGAGCCCCCGCGGGGAGCTGTTTTTT	CATSKRRTSGSPRGELFF
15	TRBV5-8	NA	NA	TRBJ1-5	TGTGCCAGCAGCCGAGGAATCACCACGGCTCAGCCCCAGCATTTT	CASSRGITTAQPQHF
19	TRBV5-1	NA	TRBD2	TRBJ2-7	TGCGCCAGCAGCTTGACACCAGGGACTAGCGGGAGAGGCTCCTACGAGCAGTACTTC	CASSLTPGTSGRGSYEQYF
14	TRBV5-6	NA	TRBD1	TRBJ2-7	TGTGCCAGCAGCTTGGGACAGGGGTCCTACGAGCAGTACTTC	CASSLGQGSYEQYF